Each of the 25 T cell receptor beta chains below was sequenced from the same sample in a study of cytomegalovirus exposure and HLA in healthy donors. The PCR contained 60 Vbeta and 13 Jbeta primers. Libraries were prepared by immunoSEQ multiplex PCR; TCRdb keeps only in-frame clonotypes and omits some of them. This sample yields approximately 160,000 clones, of which 70% to 90% are seen a single time; 4.8% belongs to the top ten. Sample: PBMCs. These receptors came from a girl aged 10-17 years in good health and CMV-seropositive.

The V gene is TRBV2, the J gene TRBJ2-1; D gene uncertain. The length of the CDR3 is 13 residues. V was shortened by 6 bases and J by 4 bases, with 10 bases between the two germline ends. Germline V gene lookup returns CDR1 SNHLY and CDR2 FYNNEI. CDR3 sequence: CASSVTLYNEQFF. The CDR3 nucleotides read TGTGCCAGCAGCGTGACACTTTACAATGAGCAGTTCTTC.

The CDR3 sequence: CASSLGMNTEAFF. In DNA form, the CDR3 reads TGTGCCAGCAGCTTAGGTATGAACACTGAAGCTTTCTTT. The chain couples TRBV11-2 to TRBJ1-1; no clear D gene. Trimming removed 1 base from V and 0 bases from J, with 3 bases in between. Germline V gene lookup returns CDR1 SGHAT and CDR2 FQNNGV. The CDR3 totals 13 residues. Full variable domain (outside the CDR3, taken from reference TRBV11-2 and TRBJ1-1): EAGVAQSPRYKIIEKRQSVAFWCNPISGHATLYWYQQILGQGPKLLIQFQNNGVVDDSQLPKDRFSAERLKGVDSTLKIQPAKLEDSAVYLCASSLGMNTEAFFGQGTRLTVV.

This clone was detected a few times. CDR3 bases: TGCAGCGTTGTTGAGCGATTCCAAGAGACCCAGTACTTC. It specifies CSVVERFQETQYF. V is TRBV29-1 and J is TRBJ2-5; D ambiguous. Germline V gene lookup returns CDR1 SQVTM and CDR2 ANQGSEA. The length of the CDR3 is 13 residues. Trimming took 4 bases from V and 1 from J, leaving 10 bases between them. The entire variable domain, with the rest obtained from reference TRBV29-1 and TRBJ2-5, is as follows: SAVISQKPSRDICQRGTSLTIQCQVDSQVTMMFWYRQQPGQSLTLIATANQGSEATYESGFVIDKFPISRPNLTFSTLTVSNMSPEDSSIYLCSVVERFQETQYFGPGTRLLVL.

This chain connects TRBV7-9 to TRBJ2-5; TRBD2 agrees at 12 bases. The V segment lost 5 bases and the J segment 5 bases; nucleotides outside the gene matches: 6. The CDR3 is 15 residues long. The germline V gene has CDR1 SEHNR and CDR2 FQNEAQ (reference sequence). The CDR3 here is CASSPLAGGVETQYF. CDR3 nucleotide sequence: TGTGCCAGCAGCCCTCTAGCGGGGGGGGTGGAGACCCAGTACTTC.

V usage is TRBV5-1 and J usage is TRBJ2-3; possibly TRBD1 for D (7 bases). Trimming removed 3 bases at V and 0 bases at J, with 14 bases between. The CDR3 length is 16 residues. CDR1 and CDR2 from the germline V gene are SGHRS and YFSETQ. The CDR3 loop reads CASSSEGAFSTDTQYF. In DNA, the CDR3 is TGCGCCAGCAGCTCGGAGGGGGCCTTTAGCACAGATACGCAGTATTTT.

This chain links TRBV5-1 with TRBJ2-7, with D perhaps TRBD2 (6 bases). The CDR3 loop spans 15 amino acids. The ends were cut back, 1 base at V and 1 base at J, with 12 bases in the middle. Germline V lookup: CDR1 SGHRS, CDR2 YFSETQ. The CDR3 spells CASSLLGGTSYEQYF. In DNA, the CDR3 is TGCGCCAGCAGCTTGCTCGGGGGTACGTCCTACGAGCAGTACTTC.

Here the CDR3 reads CASTVGQVYEQYF. The CDR3 DNA reads as TGTGCCAGCACCGTGGGACAGGTTTACGAGCAGTACTTC. The rearrangement joins TRBV11-2 to TRBJ2-7; 8 bases are shared with TRBD1. J was trimmed by 4 bases and V by 7 bases; bases with no gene match: 6. Germline CDR1 is SGHAT and CDR2 is FQNNGV. CDR3 length: 13 residues.

The genes are TRBV15 and TRBJ1-5; 8 bases line up with TRBD1. The CDR3 has 15 residues. Germline trimming cut 3 bases from V and 11 bases from J; bases unmatched to any gene: 12. CDR1 is LNHNV, CDR2 YYDKDF, per germline (reference sequence). The CDR3: CATSRDRDPQWTQHF. DNA for the CDR3: TGTGCCACCAGCAGGGACAGGGACCCCCAATGGACCCAGCATTTT.

Of note for this clone: The CDR3 carries no conserved terminal phenylalanine or tryptophan, so it likely arises from a read error. J is TRBJ1-1 and V is TRBV7-6; D call uncertain. The germline V and J ends were trimmed by 2 bases and 3 bases, with 13 bases remaining between them. Per germline, CDR1 SGHVS and CDR2 FNYEAQ. The CDR3 extends over 15 amino acids. The CDR3 loop reads CASSLRGLGHTEAFL. CDR3 coding DNA: TGTGCCAGCAGCTTAAGAGGGTTAGGGCACACTGAAGCTTTCCTT.

This chain joins TRBV20-1 and TRBJ2-1; perhaps TRBD2 as D (5 bases). This CDR3 comprises 10 residues. V dropped 6 bases and J dropped 7 bases, with 7 bases sitting between them. Germline assignment: CDR1 DFQATT and CDR2 SNEGSKA (reference sequence). CDR3: CSAPGNEQFF. CDR3 bases: TGCAGTGCCCCGGGAAATGAGCAGTTCTTC.

This clone turned up a few times. The CDR3 DNA reads as TGCGCCAGCAGCCCTGGGACAGGGGGCAAGACTGAAGCTTTCTTT. Translated: CASSPGTGGKTEAFF. This chain links TRBV5-1 with TRBJ1-1, with TRBD1 matching over 12 bases. V shed 4 bases and J 5 bases; nucleotides not matched to a gene: 6. CDR1 is SGHRS and CDR2 is YFSETQ in the germline V gene. The CDR3 extends over 15 amino acids.

V usage is TRBV27 and J usage is TRBJ1-2, with D possibly matching TRBD1 (5 bases). Trimming removed 1 base from V and 7 bases from J, with 13 bases in between. The V gene's germline CDR1 is MNHEY and CDR2 SMNVEV (reference sequence). CDR3 size: 14 residues. The CDR3 spells CASSLYAGISGYTF. The CDR3 nucleotides read TGTGCCAGCAGTTTATACGCAGGGATCAGTGGCTACACCTTC.

This clone was counted a few times. This sequence joins TRBV19 and TRBJ1-2; D not resolved. The CDR3 consists of 13 residues. Trimming took 3 bases from V and 4 from J, leaving 9 bases between them. Germline V gene lookup returns CDR1 LNHDA and CDR2 SQIVND (reference sequence). CDR3 DNA: TGTGCCAGTAGTATTGAGATTCTCTATGGCTACACCTTC. Amino acid sequence: CASSIEILYGYTF.

The V gene is TRBV9, the J gene TRBJ2-3; TRBD2 might be the D (5 bases). The germline CDR1 and CDR2 sequences are SGDLS and YYNGEE. The CDR3 contains 14 residues. Trimming took off 0 bases at V and 5 bases at J, with 10 bases between the two ends. The DNA for the CDR3 is TGTGCCAGCAGCGTAGTAGTTAGCGAAGATACGCAGTATTTT. This translates into CASSVVVSEDTQYF.

The rearrangement uses TRBV6-6 and TRBJ1-1, with 8 bases identical to TRBD1. With 2 bases clipped from V and 4 bases from J, the junction kept 6 bases outside the gene matches. The germline gives CDR1 MNHNY, CDR2 SVGAGI (reference sequence). The CDR3 has 15 amino acids. The CDR3 sequence: CASSYPETGGTEAFF. The CDR3 region has the DNA TGTGCCAGCAGTTACCCGGAAACAGGGGGCACTGAAGCTTTCTTT.

The V gene is TRBV7-9, the J gene TRBJ1-1; D gene uncertain. Germline CDR1 reads SEHNR; CDR2 reads FQNEAQ (reference sequence). The CDR3 has 10 residues. V was trimmed by 7 bases and J by 11 bases, leaving 11 bases between them. In DNA, the CDR3 is TGTGCCAGCACCGGCGCGGGGGCTTTCTTT. This gives the protein CASTGAGAFF.

V gene TRBV5-1 combines with J gene TRBJ1-2; 7 nucleotides line up with TRBD1. The ends lost 2 bases at V and 5 bases at J; junction bases unmatched: 6. Germline assignment: CDR1 SGHRS and CDR2 YFSETQ. The CDR3 is 14 amino acids. CDR3 coding DNA: TGCGCCAGCAGCTTTTCCGGGACAGCATATGGCTACACCTTC. This encodes CASSFSGTAYGYTF. The whole variable domain, remainder taken from reference TRBV5-1 and TRBJ1-2, is KAGVTQTPRYLIKTRGQQVTLSCSPISGHRSVSWYQQTPGQGLQFLFEYFSETQRNKGNFPGRFSGRQFSNSRSEMNVSTLELGDSALYLCASSFSGTAYGYTFGSGTRLTVV.

The chain uses TRBV10-1 and TRBJ2-3; 7 nucleotides align to TRBD1. With 3 bases clipped from V and 4 bases from J, the junction kept 7 bases outside the gene matches. This CDR3 comprises 15 residues. Germline values: CDR1 WNHNN, CDR2 SYGVQD (reference sequence). The CDR3 sequence: CASSDRNRGADTQYF. CDR3 nucleotides: TGCGCCAGCAGTGACCGGAACAGGGGTGCAGATACGCAGTATTTT.

The V gene is TRBV6-1, the J gene TRBJ2-1; 7 bases are a match to TRBD1. The CDR3 has 14 residues. V trimming: 6 bases; J trimming: 1 base; junction bases outside the gene matches: 3. The V gene's germline CDR1 is MNHNS and CDR2 SASEGT. The CDR3 sequence is CASSGTVSYNEQFF. CDR3 bases: TGTGCCAGCAGCGGGACAGTATCCTACAATGAGCAGTTCTTC.

In this sample, this clone turned up a few times. This sequence joins TRBV4-1 and TRBJ2-2; 7 nucleotides align to TRBD1. From germline, CDR1 is MGHRA and CDR2 YSYEKL. This CDR3 is built from 15 residues. The junction had 0 bases not matched to a gene; V was cut back by 1 base and J by 1 base. CDR3 coding DNA: TGCGCCAGCAGCCAAGGGACAGGGAACACCGGGGAGCTGTTTTTT. This gives the protein CASSQGTGNTGELFF.

The V gene is TRBV7-6, the J gene TRBJ2-3; TRBD1 matches 7 bases. V was pared by 2 bases and J by 1 base, with 12 bases of the junction left unmatched. The V gene's germline CDR1 is SGHVS and CDR2 FNYEAQ. The CDR3 contains 18 residues. The CDR3 DNA reads as TGTGCCAGCAGCTTACTTCTAGGCAGGGGGAACCGCACAGATACGCAGTATTTT. It codes for CASSLLLGRGNRTDTQYF.

The V gene is TRBV14, the J gene TRBJ2-2; no definite D call. The CDR3 has 15 amino acids. Germline CDR1 is SGHDN and CDR2 is FVKESK. The V gene lost 4 bases and the J gene lost 7 bases, with 16 bases spanning the gap. The CDR3 is CASSPRPRTIGELFF. Here the CDR3 DNA reads TGTGCCAGCAGCCCGCGACCTCGAACTATCGGGGAGCTGTTTTTT.

This chain joins TRBV9 and TRBJ1-2; D might be TRBD1 (5 bases). Trimming pared 0 bases from V and 5 bases from J, leaving 14 bases between. Germline V gene lookup returns CDR1 SGDLS and CDR2 YYNGEE. This CDR3 comprises 15 residues. CDR3 amino acids: CASSVARENRYGYTF. As DNA, the CDR3 is TGTGCCAGCAGCGTAGCCAGGGAAAATCGGTATGGCTACACCTTC.

The chain links TRBV9 to TRBJ2-5, with D unresolved. The germline V and J ends were trimmed by 4 bases and 3 bases, with 10 bases remaining between them. The CDR3 has 13 amino acids. Germline CDR1 SGDLS, CDR2 YYNGEE. The CDR3 region is CASSTGLKETQYF. CDR3 sequence (DNA): TGTGCCAGCAGCACGGGTCTCAAAGAGACCCAGTACTTC. The full variable domain, with the rest looked up from reference TRBV9 and TRBJ2-5, is DSGVTQTPKHLITATGQRVTLRCSPRSGDLSVYWYQQSLDQGLQFLIQYYNGEERAKGNILERFSAQQFPDLHSELNLSSLELGDSALYFCASSTGLKETQYFGPGTRLLVL.

This clone showed up just once. The chain couples TRBV6-1 to TRBJ2-2; 9 bases line up with TRBD1. Germline values: CDR1 MNHNS, CDR2 SASEGT. This CDR3 is built from 17 residues. J was trimmed by 4 bases and V by 4 bases; bases with no gene match: 10. The CDR3 nucleotides are TGTGCCAGCAGTGGCCCGGACAGGGGCGGGACCACCGGGGAGCTGTTTTTT. This sequence encodes CASSGPDRGGTTGELFF.